The clone carrying this T cell receptor beta chain ranks as medium-sized. Antigen specificity is unknown. After removal of 3 bases from V and 7 bases from J, the junction contained 5 bases not matched to a gene. The CDR3 is 14 residues long. Germline CDR1 reads SEHNR; CDR2 reads FQNEAQ (reference sequence). A multiplex PCR was run with 60 Vbeta primers and 13 Jbeta primers. Method: immunoSEQ multiplex PCR; TCRdb's copy keeps in-frame clones and lacks some. The sample contains 90,000 to 120,000 clones, more than 75% of which appear only once. This specimen comes from a study of cytomegalovirus exposure and HLA in healthy donors. Study-level information: Among the roughly 370 genotyped donors, approximately 80% were placed in the Caucasian-associated ancestry cluster. General observations from the study: Association of a missense DCLRE1C variant with TCR beta V- and J-gene trimming was reported in a later analysis.

The J gene is TRBJ2-2, the V gene TRBV7-9; 7 nucleotides align to TRBD2. The sequencing sample was made of PBMCs. This sequence was found in a woman between 50 and 59 years old in good health and CMV-seropositive. CDR3 loop: CASSFRGSGGELFF. In DNA form, the CDR3 reads TGTGCCAGCAGCTTCCGCGGGAGCGGCGGGGAGCTGTTTTTT.